What follows are 9 T cell receptor beta chains derived from one specimen sequenced in a study of CD8 T cells in Susac syndrome. Reverse transcription of roughly 0.5 to 1 ug RNA was performed with random hexamers. TCRdb reprocessed the immunoSEQ multiplex PCR reads with MiXCR, giving one entry per CDR3 protein. The sample comprises around 110,000 distinct CDR3 sequences, roughly 95% of which are singletons, and over 0.12% rests with the top ten. The sequenced material came from CD4+ T cells from PBMCs. Every receptor here comes from a human donor with Susac syndrome.

V is TRBV5-4 and J is TRBJ2-7, with D possibly matching TRBD2 (5 bases). The CDR3 is 13 residues long. Germline lookup yields CDR1 SGHNT and CDR2 YYREEE (reference sequence). The V gene lost 0 bases and the J gene lost 2 bases, with 6 bases spanning the gap. The chain's CDR3 is CASSLGRTYEQYF. The CDR3 nucleotides read TGTGCCAGCAGCTTGGGGAGGACCTACGAGCAGTACTTC.

The chain has TRBV29-1 and TRBJ2-1; D call uncertain. The CDR3 is made up of 12 amino acids. The germline gives CDR1 SQVTM, CDR2 ANQGSEA. The germline V and J ends were trimmed by 1 base and 8 bases, with 9 bases remaining between them. Here the CDR3 DNA reads TGCAGCGTTGAAGGGTTTTATCATGAGCAGTTCTTC. Amino acids: CSVEGFYHEQFF.

This chain connects TRBV7-9 to TRBJ1-4; 7 bases match TRBD1. The CDR3 has 14 residues. The germline CDR1 and CDR2 sequences are SEHNR and FQNEAQ (reference sequence). V lost 2 bases, J lost 8 bases, and 5 bases stayed unmatched. The CDR3 is CASSLRQGNEKLFF. The CDR3 DNA is TGTGCCAGCAGCTTAAGACAGGGAAACGAAAAACTGTTTTTT.

The genes are TRBV29-1 and TRBJ2-3, with a possible D match to TRBD2 (5 bases). CDR1 is SQVTM, CDR2 ANQGSEA, per germline. V lost 4 bases to trimming and J lost 2 bases, with 13 bases between them. The CDR3 is 14 amino acids. The CDR3 coding sequence is TGCAGCGTTGTACGACACGGACTCACAGATACGCAGTATTTT. It specifies CSVVRHGLTDTQYF.

The J gene is TRBJ1-1, the V gene TRBV29-1, with D possibly matching TRBD1 (5 bases). The CDR3 covers 15 residues. V was clipped by 2 bases and J by 5 bases, with 18 bases between them. In germline, CDR1 is SQVTM, CDR2 ANQGSEA. The CDR3 reads CSVEMVAGRATEAFF. CDR3 nucleotide sequence: TGCAGCGTTGAAATGGTGGCAGGGAGGGCAACTGAAGCTTTCTTT.

The genes are TRBV29-1 and TRBJ2-1; D perhaps matches TRBD2 (5 bases). The CDR3 loop spans 11 amino acids. CDR1 SQVTM and CDR2 ANQGSEA come from the germline V gene. Trimming stripped 7 bases from V and 10 bases from J, with 14 bases between. The CDR3 bases are TGCAGCGGCCGGCGAGGCGGGGAGCAGTTCTTC. This encodes CSGRRGGEQFF.

The sample holds one count of this clonotype. The gene calls are TRBV29-1 and TRBJ2-3, with a tentative D call TRBD2 (5 bases). This CDR3 region has 11 residues. Looked up from germline, CDR1 is SQVTM and CDR2 is ANQGSEA. V lost 8 bases to trimming and J lost 5 bases, with 11 bases between them. The CDR3 nucleotides are TGCAGCCTCGGGGAGAGAGATACGCAGTATTTT. Amino acid sequence: CSLGERDTQYF.

The rearrangement links TRBV3-1 to TRBJ2-1, with a possible D match to TRBD2 (5 bases). The V and J ends lost 2 bases and 3 bases respectively, with 11 bases between them. The CDR3 spans 15 residues. The germline V gene encodes CDR1 LGHDT and CDR2 YNNKEL (reference sequence). The CDR3 protein is CASSQNGDVYNEQFF. The CDR3 region has the DNA TGTGCCAGCAGCCAAAACGGGGATGTCTACAATGAGCAGTTCTTC.

The chain is built from TRBV6-5 and TRBJ2-7, with TRBD2 matching 15 bases. Germline V gene sequence: CDR1 MNHEY, CDR2 SVGAGI. The CDR3 sequence is 16 residues long. V lost 6 bases to trimming and J lost 6 bases; unmatched junction nucleotides: 9. CDR3 DNA: TGTGCCAGCAGCTATGGACTAGCGGGAGGGCTGGGCGAGCAGTACTTC. Amino acid sequence: CASSYGLAGGLGEQYF.